The 25 T cell receptor beta chains reported below all come from one sample, sequenced in a study of cytomegalovirus exposure and HLA in healthy donors. With 60 Vbeta and 13 Jbeta primers, the PCR was carried out. Using immunoSEQ multiplex PCR, the repertoire was profiled, and TCRdb retains in-frame clones only, with some absent. This repertoire shows approximately 160,000 clones, roughly four fifths found once; its top ten account for approximately 2.1%. Sequencing was carried out using PBMCs. Receptors were obtained from a young woman in good health and CMV-seronegative.

The chain couples TRBV2 to TRBJ1-3; 7 positions agree with TRBD1. The length of the CDR3 is 14 residues. The V segment lost 6 bases and the J segment 4 bases; nucleotides outside the gene matches: 6. Per germline, CDR1 SNHLY and CDR2 FYNNEI. CDR3 loop: CASRTTGVGNTIYF. The DNA for the CDR3 is TGTGCCAGCAGAACCACAGGGGTGGGAAACACCATATATTTT.

V and J are TRBV18 and TRBJ1-2; D is undetermined. The CDR3 is 14 residues long. V was clipped by 2 bases and J by 6 bases, with 13 bases between them. Germline V lookup: CDR1 KGHSH, CDR2 LQKENI. The chain's CDR3 is CASSPTSESNGYTF. CDR3 DNA: TGTGCCAGCTCACCAACTTCGGAGTCAAATGGCTACACCTTC.

The V gene is TRBV30, the J gene TRBJ2-7; D is perhaps TRBD2 (6 bases). The germline V and J ends were trimmed by 3 bases and 3 bases, with 15 bases remaining between them. CDR3 length equals 14 residues. Germline V CDR1 and CDR2: GTSNPN, SVGIG (reference sequence). CDR3 bases: TGTGCCTGGAGATATGGAGGGACCGTCTACGAGCAGTACTTC. This encodes CAWRYGGTVYEQYF.

The chain employs TRBV4-1 and TRBJ1-3; 8 bases are shared with TRBD1. Looked up from germline, CDR1 is MGHRA and CDR2 is YSYEKL. The J segment lost 4 bases and the V segment lost 0 bases, leaving 5 bases of the junction unmatched. The CDR3 loop spans 16 amino acids. CDR3 sequence (DNA): TGCGCCAGCAGCCAAGATCGGACAGGGTTGGGAAACACCATATATTTT. Translated, it gives CASSQDRTGLGNTIYF.

V usage is TRBV5-1 and J usage is TRBJ1-2; D gene uncertain. The germline V gene encodes CDR1 SGHRS and CDR2 YFSETQ. There are 14 residues in the CDR3. V lost 0 bases to trimming and J lost 0 bases, with 6 bases between them. The CDR3 loop is CASSLGQSNYGYTF. The DNA of the CDR3 is TGCGCCAGCAGCTTGGGTCAGTCTAACTATGGCTACACCTTC.

V usage is TRBV21-1 and J usage is TRBJ1-1; TRBD1, as called in the table, went unchecked against the DNA. TRBV21-1 is shown as a pseudogene. The CDR3 length is 14 residues. CDR3: CASSSTGGDTEAFF. CDR3 bases: TGTGCCAGCAGCTCTACAGGGGGAGACACTGAAGCTTTCTTT.

The chain uses TRBV2 and TRBJ2-1; 7 bases agree with TRBD1. CDR1 and CDR2 from the germline V gene are SNHLY and FYNNEI. The CDR3 has 15 residues. V shed 5 bases, J shed 4 bases, and the junction held 8 bases outside the gene matches. Here the CDR3 DNA reads TGTGCCAGCAGTCTTCGACAGGGATTGTACAATGAGCAGTTCTTC. Protein sequence: CASSLRQGLYNEQFF.

The chain employs TRBV5-4 and TRBJ2-1; 8 bases match TRBD1. The germline CDR1 and CDR2 sequences are SGHNT and YYREEE (reference sequence). CDR3 size: 15 residues. Losses at the gene ends were 1 base for V and 4 bases for J; bases not matched to a gene: 4. This chain's CDR3 is CASSLPGGAYNEQFF. CDR3 DNA sequence: TGTGCCAGCAGCTTGCCAGGGGGCGCGTACAATGAGCAGTTCTTC.

The rearrangement links TRBV25-1 to TRBJ2-5; TRBD1 matches 7 bases. V shed 0 bases, J shed 4 bases, and the junction held 5 bases outside the gene matches. The CDR3 loop spans 15 amino acids. CDR1 is MGHDK, CDR2 SYGVNS, per germline. The CDR3 loop is CASSEYLQGLETQYF. Written as DNA, the CDR3 is TGTGCCAGCAGTGAATATTTACAGGGGCTAGAGACCCAGTACTTC.

CDR3 loop: CASSPRTGENTEAFF. The CDR3 nucleotides read TGTGCCAGCAGCCCCCGGACAGGGGAAAACACTGAAGCTTTCTTT. V usage is TRBV7-3 and J usage is TRBJ1-1; 9 positions agree with TRBD1. V lost 5 bases and J lost 2; bases outside the gene matches: 6. The CDR3 totals 15 residues. Germline-derived CDR1 and CDR2 are SGHTA and FQGTGA. Full variable domain (rest looked up from reference TRBV7-3 and TRBJ1-1): GAGVSQTPSNKVTEKGKYVELRCDPISGHTALYWYRQSLGQGPEFLIYFQGTGAADDSGLPNDRFFAVRPEGSVSTLKIQRTERGDSAVYLCASSPRTGENTEAFFGQGTRLTVV.

Regarding this clone: A junction boundary mismatches the germline segment, possibly from a read error. The genes are TRBV19 and TRBJ2-4, with a weak D call TRBD1 (6 bases). The CDR3 runs 13 residues. Looked up from germline, CDR1 is LNHDA and CDR2 is SQIVND (reference sequence). The CDR3 sequence is CASSPQSRDIQYF. DNA for the CDR3: TGTGCCAGTAGTCCCCAATCTAGGGACATCCAGTACTTC. The complete variable domain, with remaining parts taken from reference TRBV19 and TRBJ2-4, reads DGGITQSPKYLFRKEGQNVTLSCEQNLNHDAMYWYRQDPGQGLRLIYYSQIVNDFQKGDIAEGYSVSREKKESFPLTVTSAQKNPTAFYLCASSPQSRDIQYFGAGTRLSVL.

A few counts support this clone. The chain uses TRBV15 and TRBJ1-2; weak D call: TRBD1 (5 bases). The V gene lost 1 base and the J gene lost 5 bases, with 14 bases spanning the gap. CDR1 is LNHNV and CDR2 is YYDKDF in the germline V gene (reference sequence). CDR3 length: 15 amino acids. The CDR3 DNA sequence: TGTGCCACCAGCAGAGCAATAGGGGATCGGTATGGCTACACCTTC. This translates into CATSRAIGDRYGYTF.

In DNA form, the CDR3 reads TGTGCCAGCAGCCAGGGGGTCACCGGGGAGCTGTTTTTT. Protein sequence: CASSQGVTGELFF. V gene TRBV2 combines with J gene TRBJ2-2; the match to TRBD1 covers 7 bases. This CDR3 has 13 amino acids. Germline values: CDR1 SNHLY, CDR2 FYNNEI. V was clipped by 6 bases and J by 4 bases; unmatched bases: 2.

This chain connects TRBV6-1 to TRBJ1-1; D is ambiguous. CDR3 length: 14 amino acids. Trimming pared 3 bases from V and 6 bases from J, leaving 14 bases between. Germline V gene sequence: CDR1 MNHNS, CDR2 SASEGT. Here the CDR3 reads CASSDGVWGSEAFF. The CDR3 DNA reads as TGTGCCAGCAGTGACGGGGTCTGGGGTTCTGAAGCTTTCTTT.

The chain employs TRBV4-1 and TRBJ1-2, with 12 positions matching TRBD1. CDR1 and CDR2 (germline): MGHRA, YSYEKL. The CDR3 runs 18 residues. Unmatched junction bases numbered 16, after V lost 3 bases and J lost 8 bases. The CDR3 here is CASSQLTGTGGLGGGYTF. The CDR3 coding sequence is TGCGCCAGCAGCCAGTTAACCGGGACAGGGGGCCTCGGGGGAGGCTACACCTTC.

The chain recombines TRBV25-1 with TRBJ2-5; 8 bases agree with TRBD1. The DNA matches TRBJ2-7 better at its end, which makes the J call doubtful. CDR1 and CDR2 (germline): MGHDK, SYGVNS. CDR3 size: 15 residues. The CDR3 nucleotides are TGTGCCAGCAGTTTCGGACAGGGTAATTCCTACGAGCAGTACTTC. Its protein product is CASSFGQGNSYEQYF.

This clone occurred a few times. The V gene is TRBV11-2, the J gene TRBJ2-7, with 11 bases aligning to TRBD2. CDR1 SGHAT and CDR2 FQNNGV come from the germline V gene. The ends lost 3 bases at V and 3 bases at J; junction bases unmatched: 7. The CDR3 contains 16 residues. CDR3 protein: CASSLDRLAGIYEQYF. The CDR3 DNA is TGTGCCAGCAGCTTGGACCGACTAGCGGGAATCTACGAGCAGTACTTC.

The rearrangement joins TRBV5-1 to TRBJ2-2; D is ambiguous. CDR3 length equals 13 residues. Germline loops: CDR1 SGHRS, CDR2 YFSETQ. Trimming removed 4 bases from V and 4 bases from J, with 8 bases in between. CDR3 nucleotide sequence: TGCGCCAGCAGCCCTGGAGTCACCGGGGAGCTGTTTTTT. The encoded protein is CASSPGVTGELFF.

This sequence joins TRBV5-6 and TRBJ1-6, with unresolved D. CDR3 size: 12 residues. CDR1 SGHDT and CDR2 YYEEEE come from the germline V gene. Trimming took 0 bases from V and 13 from J, leaving 8 bases between them. The CDR3 region is CASSLEEAPLHF. CDR3 nucleotide sequence: TGTGCCAGCAGCTTGGAGGAGGCTCCCCTCCACTTT.

This rearrangement joins TRBV5-1 to TRBJ2-1; D is unresolved. This CDR3 is built from 13 residues. Germline CDR1 SGHRS, CDR2 YFSETQ. V was pared by 1 base and J by 3 bases, with 5 bases between. The CDR3, as DNA: TGCGCCAGCAGCTTGAACAGCTACAATGAGCAGTTCTTC. Its translation is CASSLNSYNEQFF.

The chain is built from TRBV6-5 and TRBJ1-1; no reliable D call. V was clipped by 2 bases and J by 3 bases, with 13 bases between them. In germline, CDR1 is MNHEY, CDR2 SVGAGI. This CDR3 contains 15 residues. CDR3 coding DNA: TGTGCCAGCAGTTACCTGCTGGGAGGAGACACTGAAGCTTTCTTT. Protein sequence: CASSYLLGGDTEAFF.

The rearrangement uses TRBV7-8 and TRBJ1-5; D not certain. The germline gives CDR1 SGHVS, CDR2 FQNEAQ. Trimming left V 4 bases short and J 0 bases short, with 7 bases between. The CDR3 has 14 amino acids. As DNA, the CDR3 is TGTGCCAGCAGCTACAGTGATAGCAATCAGCCCCAGCATTTT. This translates into CASSYSDSNQPQHF.

The chain combines TRBV2 with TRBJ1-5, with a weak D call TRBD1 (6 bases). Germline lookup yields CDR1 SNHLY and CDR2 FYNNEI. This CDR3 has 15 amino acids. The V gene lost 4 bases and the J gene lost 2 bases, with 12 bases spanning the gap. CDR3 DNA: TGTGCCAGCAGTGGAACAGGGTTTGGCAATCAGCCCCAGCATTTT. Amino acids: CASSGTGFGNQPQHF.

This chain joins TRBV5-1 and TRBJ1-1; maybe TRBD1 (5 bases). Per the germline V gene, CDR1 is SGHRS and CDR2 is YFSETQ. The CDR3 runs 14 residues. With 5 bases removed from V and 4 bases from J, the gap between germline ends came to 15 bases. This chain's CDR3 is CASRAQGTSTEAFF. The CDR3 DNA is TGCGCCAGCAGGGCCCAGGGAACGAGCACTGAAGCTTTCTTT. Full variable domain (missing parts from reference TRBV5-1 and TRBJ1-1): KAGVTQTPRYLIKTRGQQVTLSCSPISGHRSVSWYQQTPGQGLQFLFEYFSETQRNKGNFPGRFSGRQFSNSRSEMNVSTLELGDSALYLCASRAQGTSTEAFFGQGTRLTVV.

V gene TRBV11-2 combines with J gene TRBJ2-7; the D gene is possibly TRBD1 (6 bases). There are 15 residues in the CDR3. From germline, CDR1 is SGHAT and CDR2 FQNNGV. V was pared by 7 bases and J by 2 bases, with 18 bases between. CDR3 residues: CASNVRGTPTYEQYF. CDR3 DNA: TGTGCCAGCAACGTCAGGGGCACCCCAACCTACGAGCAGTACTTC.